This T cell receptor beta chain originates from a study of shared clonotypes between healthy human individuals. Study conclusions and caveats: A limitation of the genetic and exposure-history diversity represented arose from few donors. Generally, estimated richness proved larger in naive subsets than it did in memory subsets.

On this clone itself: As yet, its antigen is unknown.

CD45RO negativity and positive selection for CCR7 defined naive CD8 cells, a population that excluded terminally differentiated effector memory CD45RA+ cells. Libraries were prepared by immunoSEQ multiplex PCR; TCRdb keeps only in-frame clonotypes and omits some of them. The top ten clones hold 24% of a sample with about 820,000 clones, more than 85% of them seen once. CDR1 and CDR2 (germline): ENHRY, SYGVKD. This CDR3 is built from 15 residues. V shed 7 bases, J shed 0 bases, and the junction held 6 bases outside the gene matches. V is TRBV10-3 and J is TRBJ2-3, with TRBD2 matching over 8 bases. The source is a young man in good health. The sequencing input was naive CD8+ T cells sorted from blood. The CDR3 reads CAIKSASGSTDTQYF. Here the CDR3 DNA reads TGTGCCATCAAGTCGGCTAGCGGGAGCACAGATACGCAGTATTTT.